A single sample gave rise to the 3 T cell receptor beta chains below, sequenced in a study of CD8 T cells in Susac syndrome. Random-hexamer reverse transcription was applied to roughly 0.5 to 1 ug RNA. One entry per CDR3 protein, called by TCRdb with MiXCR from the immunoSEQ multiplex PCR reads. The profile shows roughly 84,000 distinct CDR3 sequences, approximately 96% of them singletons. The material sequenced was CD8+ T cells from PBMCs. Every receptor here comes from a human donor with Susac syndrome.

Written as DNA, the CDR3 is TGTGCCAGCAGTTTCTCAGGGGGCGGGCAGCCCCAGCATTTT. Amino acid sequence: CASSFSGGGQPQHF. J is TRBJ1-5 and V is TRBV28; 8 bases are shared with TRBD1. The length of the CDR3 is 14 residues. V lost 3 bases, J lost 7 bases, and 5 bases stayed unmatched. Germline loops: CDR1 MDHEN, CDR2 SYDVKM.

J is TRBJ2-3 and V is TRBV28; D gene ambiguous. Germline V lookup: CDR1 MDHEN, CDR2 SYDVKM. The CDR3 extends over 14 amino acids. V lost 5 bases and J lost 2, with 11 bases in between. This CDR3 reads CASSLDRPTDTQYF. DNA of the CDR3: TGTGCCAGCAGTCTCGATCGGCCCACAGATACGCAGTATTTT.

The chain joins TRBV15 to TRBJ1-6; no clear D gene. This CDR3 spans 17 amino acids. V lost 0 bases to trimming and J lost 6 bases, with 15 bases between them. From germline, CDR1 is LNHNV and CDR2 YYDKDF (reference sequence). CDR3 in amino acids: CATSRDPWAASNSPLHF. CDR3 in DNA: TGTGCCACCAGCAGAGATCCCTGGGCAGCTTCTAATTCACCCCTCCACTTT. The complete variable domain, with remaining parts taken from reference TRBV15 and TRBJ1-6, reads DAMVIQNPRYQVTQFGKPVTLSCSQTLNHNVMYWYQQKSSQAPKLLFHYYDKDFNNEADTPDNFQSRRPNTSFCFLDIRSPGLGDTAMYLCATSRDPWAASNSPLHFGNGTRLTVT.